One and the same sample provided the 8 T cell receptor beta chains below, sequenced in a study of OX40 agonist ivuxolimab in advanced cancers. The assay was immunoSEQ multiplex PCR, and TCRdb's table has in-frame clones only and misses some. The sample contains roughly 40,000 clones, just under 95% of which appear only once. Sequencing used CD4+ or CD8+ T cells sorted from blood, obtained in a trial of the OX40 agonist ivuxolimab. The receptors originated from an adult with an advanced solid tumor such as melanoma, head and neck, liver or kidney cancer.

This chain joins TRBV28 and TRBJ1-2; 8 bases match TRBD1. Germline CDR1 reads MDHEN; CDR2 reads SYDVKM. The CDR3 has 17 residues. Trimming removed 7 bases from V and 1 base from J; junction bases left unmatched: 14. The chain's CDR3 is CASIPRSGRGRNYGYTF. Written as DNA, the CDR3 is TGTGCCAGCATCCCCCGGTCTGGCAGGGGGCGTAACTATGGCTACACCTTC.

CDR3 bases: TGCGCCAGCAGCCGTAGACCTAGCACAGATACGCAGTATTTT. Encoded protein: CASSRRPSTDTQYF. The V gene is TRBV4-1, the J gene TRBJ2-3; no reliable D call. With 4 bases removed from V and 0 bases from J, the gap between germline ends came to 8 bases. In germline, CDR1 is MGHRA, CDR2 YSYEKL. This CDR3 is built from 14 residues.

This clone was observed once. This chain joins TRBV28 and TRBJ1-5; no clear D gene. CDR3 length: 13 residues. CDR1 and CDR2 (germline): MDHEN, SYDVKM. V was clipped by 2 bases and J by 5 bases, with 7 bases between them. The chain's CDR3 is CASSLGYDQPQHF. The CDR3 nucleotides read TGTGCCAGCAGTTTAGGATATGATCAGCCCCAGCATTTT.

The V call is TRBV10-3, the J call TRBJ2-3; D is possibly TRBD1 or TRBD2 (9 bases each). The CDR3 length is 16 residues. The V and J ends lost 10 bases and 6 bases respectively, with 26 bases between them. Germline assignment: CDR1 ENHRY and CDR2 SYGVKD. The CDR3 here is CATGTGIGLAGDTQYF. DNA for the CDR3: TGTGCCACCGGGACAGGGATTGGTCTAGCGGGGGATACGCAGTATTTT.

The V call is TRBV15, the J call TRBJ1-5; D unclear. Germline lookup yields CDR1 LNHNV and CDR2 YYDKDF (reference sequence). V was cut by 0 bases and J by 5 bases, with 14 bases left in between. This CDR3 has 16 amino acids. The CDR3 DNA follows: TGTGCCACCAGCAGAGAAAAAGACAACATCTATCAGCCCCAGCATTTT. This codes for CATSREKDNIYQPQHF.

This chain joins TRBV6-6 and TRBJ1-2, with unresolved D. The CDR3 extends over 15 amino acids. The germline V gene encodes CDR1 MNHNY and CDR2 SVGAGI (reference sequence). The V end lost 4 bases, the J end lost 2 bases, and 14 bases lay between the germline ends. CDR3 nucleotide sequence: TGTGCCAGCAGTTTCCTCCGGGTAGGAAACTATGGCTACACCTTC. Protein: CASSFLRVGNYGYTF.

This sequence joins TRBV19 and TRBJ2-7; TRBD2 is a possible D gene (6 bases). The CDR3 consists of 15 residues. The V and J ends lost 5 bases and 2 bases respectively, with 16 bases between them. Germline V gives CDR1 LNHDA, CDR2 SQIVND (reference sequence). CDR3 amino acids: CASSPEGTGTYEQYF. The CDR3 DNA reads TGTGCCAGTAGTCCGGAGGGAACTGGGACCTACGAGCAGTACTTC.

The J gene is TRBJ2-3, the V gene TRBV19; TRBD2 is a possible D gene (7 bases). The CDR3 length is 15 residues. Trimming stripped 5 bases from V and 6 bases from J, with 18 bases between. Looked up from germline, CDR1 is LNHDA and CDR2 is SQIVND (reference sequence). The CDR3 loop reads CASSSGGLPADTQYF. CDR3 DNA sequence: TGTGCCAGTAGTTCGGGGGGCCTACCGGCGGATACGCAGTATTTT.